The clone carrying this T cell receptor (beta chain) has more than one count but fewer than ten. The data belong to a study of blood T cell repertoires in COVID-19. Across the whole study: The analysed material was cDNA or gDNA that came from T cells, B-cell-depleted T cells, or PBMCs.

V lost 1 base and J lost 3; bases outside the gene matches: 2. The CDR3 length is 15 residues. Germline V gives CDR1 SEHNR, CDR2 FQNEAQ (reference sequence). Followed longitudinally, the Seattle patients had been enrolled during active infection. This table comes from immunoSEQ multiplex PCR, and its TCRdb copy is limited to in-frame clones, with some not included. This table holds about 76,000 clones, approximately 85% found once. This clonotype originated in a man in his fifties or sixties with COVID-19, enrolled during active disease. The genes are TRBV7-9 and TRBJ2-3; 9 positions agree with TRBD1. Sequenced sample: peripheral blood. CDR3 DNA sequence: TGTGCCAGCAGCTTAGGGACAGGGGAAACAGATACGCAGTATTTT. Translation gives CASSLGTGETDTQYF.